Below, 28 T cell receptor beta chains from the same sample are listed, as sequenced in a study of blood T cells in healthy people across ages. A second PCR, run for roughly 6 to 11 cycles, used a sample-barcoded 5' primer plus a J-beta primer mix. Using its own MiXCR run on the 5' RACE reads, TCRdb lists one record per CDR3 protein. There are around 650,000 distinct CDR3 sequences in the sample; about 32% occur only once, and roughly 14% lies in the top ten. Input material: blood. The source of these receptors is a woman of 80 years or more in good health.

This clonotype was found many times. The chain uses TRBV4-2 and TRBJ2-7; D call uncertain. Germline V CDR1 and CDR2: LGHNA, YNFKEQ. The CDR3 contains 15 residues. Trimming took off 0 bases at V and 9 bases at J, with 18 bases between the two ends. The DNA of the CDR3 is TGTGCCAGCAGCCAAGATTCTGGTTCGGCGTTCGGGCAGTACTTC. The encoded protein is CASSQDSGSAFGQYF.

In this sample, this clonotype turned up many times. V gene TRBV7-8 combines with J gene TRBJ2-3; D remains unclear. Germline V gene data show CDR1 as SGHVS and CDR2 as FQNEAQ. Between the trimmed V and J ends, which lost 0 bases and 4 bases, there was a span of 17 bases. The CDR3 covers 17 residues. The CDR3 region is CASSLAGLGNLADTQYF. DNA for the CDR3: TGTGCCAGCAGCTTAGCGGGATTGGGAAACCTAGCAGATACGCAGTATTTT. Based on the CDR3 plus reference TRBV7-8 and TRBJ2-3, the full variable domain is GAGVSQSPRYKVAKRGQDVALRCDPISGHVSLFWYQQALGQGPEFLTYFQNEAQLDKSGLPSDRFFAERPEGSVSTLKIQRTQQEDSAVYLCASSLAGLGNLADTQYFGPGTRLTVL.

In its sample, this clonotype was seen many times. CDR3 sequence: CASSEAGGGQPQHF. Here the CDR3 DNA reads TGTGCCAGCAGCGAGGCTGGAGGGGGTCAGCCCCAGCATTTT. The genes are TRBV16 and TRBJ1-5; tentative D call: TRBD1 (6 bases). The CDR3 is made up of 14 amino acids. Germline CDR1 and CDR2: KGHSY and FQNENV. V was clipped by 5 bases and J by 6 bases, with 14 bases between them.

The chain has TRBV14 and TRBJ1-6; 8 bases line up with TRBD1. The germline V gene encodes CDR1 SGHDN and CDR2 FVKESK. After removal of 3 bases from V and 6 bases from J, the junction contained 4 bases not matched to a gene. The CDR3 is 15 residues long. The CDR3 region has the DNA TGTGCCAGCAGCCATTTCGACAGGGGTAATTCACCCCTCCACTTT. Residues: CASSHFDRGNSPLHF. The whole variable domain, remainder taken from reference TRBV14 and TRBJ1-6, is EAGVTQFPSHSVIEKGQTVTLRCDPISGHDNLYWYRRVMGKEIKFLLHFVKESKQDESGMPNNRFLAERTGGTYSTLKVQPAELEDSGVYFCASSHFDRGNSPLHFGNGTRLTVT.

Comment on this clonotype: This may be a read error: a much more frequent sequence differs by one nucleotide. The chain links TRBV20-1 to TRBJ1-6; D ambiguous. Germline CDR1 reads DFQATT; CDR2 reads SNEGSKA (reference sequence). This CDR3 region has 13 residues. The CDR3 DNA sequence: TGCAGTGTCCACAGCTCCTATAATTCACCCCTCAACTTT. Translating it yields CSVHSSYNSPLNF.

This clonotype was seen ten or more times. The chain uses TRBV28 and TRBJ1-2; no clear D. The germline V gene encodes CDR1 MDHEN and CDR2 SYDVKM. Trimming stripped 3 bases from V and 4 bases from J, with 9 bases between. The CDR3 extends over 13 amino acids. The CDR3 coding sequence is TGTGCCAGCAGTTTTGGCCAGGTCTATGGCTACACCTTC. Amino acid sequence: CASSFGQVYGYTF.

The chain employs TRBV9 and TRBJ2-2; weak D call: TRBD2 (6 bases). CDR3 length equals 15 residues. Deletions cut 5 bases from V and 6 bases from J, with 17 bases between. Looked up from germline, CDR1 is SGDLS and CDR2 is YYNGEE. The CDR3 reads CASSLSGLRAGELFF. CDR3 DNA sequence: TGTGCCAGCAGTCTGTCGGGACTCCGAGCCGGGGAGCTGTTTTTT.

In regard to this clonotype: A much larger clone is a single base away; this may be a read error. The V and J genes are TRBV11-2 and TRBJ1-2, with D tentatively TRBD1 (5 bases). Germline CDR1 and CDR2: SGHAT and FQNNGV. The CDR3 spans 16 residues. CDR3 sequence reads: CASSLGAGSLTYDYTF. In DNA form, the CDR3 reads TGTGCCAGCAGCTTAGGGGCAGGGAGCTTGACTTATGACTACACCTTC.

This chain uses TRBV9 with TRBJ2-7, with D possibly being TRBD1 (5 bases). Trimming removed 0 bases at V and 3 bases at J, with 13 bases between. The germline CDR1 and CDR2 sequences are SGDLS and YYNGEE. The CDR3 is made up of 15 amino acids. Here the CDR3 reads CASSVGQGRNYEQYF. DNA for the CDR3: TGTGCCAGCAGCGTAGGGCAGGGAAGGAACTACGAGCAGTACTTC.

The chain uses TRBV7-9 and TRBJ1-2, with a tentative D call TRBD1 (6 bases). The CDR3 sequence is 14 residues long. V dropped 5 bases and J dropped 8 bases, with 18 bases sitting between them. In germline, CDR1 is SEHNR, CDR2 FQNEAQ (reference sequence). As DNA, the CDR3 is TGTGCCAGCAGCCCACCGCGACTAGGGGGAGGCTACACCTTC. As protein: CASSPPRLGGGYTF.

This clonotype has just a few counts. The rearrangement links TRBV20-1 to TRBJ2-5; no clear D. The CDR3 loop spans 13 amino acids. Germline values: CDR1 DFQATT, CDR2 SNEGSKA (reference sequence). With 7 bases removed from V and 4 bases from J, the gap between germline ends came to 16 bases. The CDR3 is CSGERAMGETQYF. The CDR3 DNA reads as TGCAGTGGGGAACGGGCGATGGGAGAGACCCAGTACTTC.

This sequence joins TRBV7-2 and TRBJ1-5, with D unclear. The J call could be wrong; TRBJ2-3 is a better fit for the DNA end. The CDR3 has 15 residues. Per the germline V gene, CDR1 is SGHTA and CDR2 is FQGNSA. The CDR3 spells CASSLGGVHNQPQYF. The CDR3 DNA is TGTGCCAGCAGCTTAGGAGGTGTTCACAATCAGCCCCAGTATTTT.

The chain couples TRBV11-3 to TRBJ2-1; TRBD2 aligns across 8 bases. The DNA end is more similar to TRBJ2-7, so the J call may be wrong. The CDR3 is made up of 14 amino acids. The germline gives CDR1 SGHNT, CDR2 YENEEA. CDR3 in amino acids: CASSTSGSYNEQYF. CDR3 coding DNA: TGTGCCAGCAGTACTAGCGGATCCTACAATGAGCAGTACTTC.

The CDR3: CASSSRTGALGTNEKLFF. Here the CDR3 DNA reads TGTGCCAGCAGCTCCAGGACAGGGGCTCTCGGAACTAATGAAAAACTGTTTTTT. The chain joins TRBV7-8 to TRBJ1-4, with TRBD1 identical over 9 bases. The trim removed 4 bases at V and 1 base at J, leaving 10 bases unmatched. Looked up from germline, CDR1 is SGHVS and CDR2 is FQNEAQ. This CDR3 has 18 amino acids. The full variable domain, with the rest looked up from reference TRBV7-8 and TRBJ1-4, is GAGVSQSPRYKVAKRGQDVALRCDPISGHVSLFWYQQALGQGPEFLTYFQNEAQLDKSGLPSDRFFAERPEGSVSTLKIQRTQQEDSAVYLCASSSRTGALGTNEKLFFGSGTQLSVL.

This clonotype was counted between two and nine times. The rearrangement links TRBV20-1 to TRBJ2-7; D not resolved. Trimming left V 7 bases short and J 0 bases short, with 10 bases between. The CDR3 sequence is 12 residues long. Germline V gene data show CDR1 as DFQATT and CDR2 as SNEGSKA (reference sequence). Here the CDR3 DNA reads TGCAGTGTTAAGGCGCACTCCTACGAGCAGTACTTC. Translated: CSVKAHSYEQYF.

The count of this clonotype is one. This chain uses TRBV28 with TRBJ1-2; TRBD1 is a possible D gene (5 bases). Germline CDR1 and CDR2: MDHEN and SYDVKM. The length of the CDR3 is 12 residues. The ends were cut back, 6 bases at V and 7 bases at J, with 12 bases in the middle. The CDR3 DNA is TGTGCCAGCAGAGGGGCGGGCGTTGGCTACACCTTC. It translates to CASRGAGVGYTF.

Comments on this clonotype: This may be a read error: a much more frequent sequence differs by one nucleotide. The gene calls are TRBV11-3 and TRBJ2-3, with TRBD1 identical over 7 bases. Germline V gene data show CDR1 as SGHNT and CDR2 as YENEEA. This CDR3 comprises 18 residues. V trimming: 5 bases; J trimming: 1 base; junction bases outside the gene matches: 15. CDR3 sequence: CASSPRQGGSFGTDTQYF. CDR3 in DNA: TGTGCCAGCAGCCCCCGCCAAGGGGGCTCTTTTGGCACAGATACGCAGTATTTT.

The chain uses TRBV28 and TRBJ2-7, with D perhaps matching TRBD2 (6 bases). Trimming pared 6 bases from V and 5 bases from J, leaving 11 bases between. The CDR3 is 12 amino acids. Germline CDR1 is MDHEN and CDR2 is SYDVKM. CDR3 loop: CASRPGVNEQYF. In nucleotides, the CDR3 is TGTGCCAGCAGACCGGGGGTAAACGAGCAGTACTTC.

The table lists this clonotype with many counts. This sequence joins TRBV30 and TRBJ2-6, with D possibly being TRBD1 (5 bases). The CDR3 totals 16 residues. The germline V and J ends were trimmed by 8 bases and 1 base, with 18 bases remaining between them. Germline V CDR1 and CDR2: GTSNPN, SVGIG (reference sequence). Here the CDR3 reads CALAGRLVSGANVLTF. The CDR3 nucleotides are TGTGCCCTGGCAGGGCGCCTTGTGTCTGGGGCCAACGTCCTGACTTTC.

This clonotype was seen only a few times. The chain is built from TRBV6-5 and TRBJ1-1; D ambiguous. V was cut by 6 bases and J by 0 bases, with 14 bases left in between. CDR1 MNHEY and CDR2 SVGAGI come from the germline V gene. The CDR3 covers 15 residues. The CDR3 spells CASSRPGRLNTEAFF. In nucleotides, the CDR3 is TGTGCCAGCAGCCGGCCGGGCCGGCTGAACACTGAAGCTTTCTTT.

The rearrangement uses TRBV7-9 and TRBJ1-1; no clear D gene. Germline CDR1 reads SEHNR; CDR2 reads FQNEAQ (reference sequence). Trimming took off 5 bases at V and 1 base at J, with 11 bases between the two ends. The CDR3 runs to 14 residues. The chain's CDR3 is CASSPSTENTEAFF. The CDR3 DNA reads TGTGCCAGCAGCCCCAGCACAGAGAACACTGAAGCTTTCTTT. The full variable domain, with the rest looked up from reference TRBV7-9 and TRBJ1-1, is DTGVSQNPRHKITKRGQNVTFRCDPISEHNRLYWYRQTLGQGPEFLTYFQNEAQLEKSRLLSDRFSAERPKGSFSTLEIQRTEQGDSAMYLCASSPSTENTEAFFGQGTRLTVV.

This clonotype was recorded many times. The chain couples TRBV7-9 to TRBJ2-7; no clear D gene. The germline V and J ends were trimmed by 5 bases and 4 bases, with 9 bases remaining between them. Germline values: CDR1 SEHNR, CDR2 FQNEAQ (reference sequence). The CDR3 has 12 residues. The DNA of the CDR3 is TGTGCCAGCAGCCCAGAGTGGTACGAGCAGTACTTC. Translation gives CASSPEWYEQYF.

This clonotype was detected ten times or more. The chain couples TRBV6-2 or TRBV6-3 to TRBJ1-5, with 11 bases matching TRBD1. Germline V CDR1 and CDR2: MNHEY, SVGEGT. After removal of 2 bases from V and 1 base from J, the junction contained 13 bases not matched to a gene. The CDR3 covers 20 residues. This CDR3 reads CASSYPTGTGGMRSNQPQHF. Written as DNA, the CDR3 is TGTGCCAGCAGTTACCCGACCGGGACAGGGGGGATGAGAAGCAATCAGCCCCAGCATTTT.

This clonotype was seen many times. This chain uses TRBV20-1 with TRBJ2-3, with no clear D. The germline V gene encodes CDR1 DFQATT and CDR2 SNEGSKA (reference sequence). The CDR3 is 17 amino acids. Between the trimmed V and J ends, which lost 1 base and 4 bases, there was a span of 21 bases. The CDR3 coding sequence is TGCAGTGCTAGAGGGGTGGGTCGCTCCCGCAACGCAGATACGCAGTATTTT. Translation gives CSARGVGRSRNADTQYF.

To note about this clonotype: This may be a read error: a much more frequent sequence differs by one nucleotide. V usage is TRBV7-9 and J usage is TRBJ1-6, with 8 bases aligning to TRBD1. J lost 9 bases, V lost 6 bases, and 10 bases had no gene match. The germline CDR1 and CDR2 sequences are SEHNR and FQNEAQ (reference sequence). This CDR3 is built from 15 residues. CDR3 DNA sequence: TGTGCCAGCAGACGAAGCGACAGGGGAGCTTCACCCCTCCACTTT. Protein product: CASRRSDRGASPLHF.

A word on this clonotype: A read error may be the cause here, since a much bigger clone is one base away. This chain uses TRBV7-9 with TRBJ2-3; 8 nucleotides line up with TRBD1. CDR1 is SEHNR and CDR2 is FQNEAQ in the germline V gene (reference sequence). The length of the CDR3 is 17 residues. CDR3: CASSLDGTGWRTDTRYF. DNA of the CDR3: TGTGCCAGCAGCTTAGATGGGACAGGCTGGCGAACAGATACGCGGTATTTT.

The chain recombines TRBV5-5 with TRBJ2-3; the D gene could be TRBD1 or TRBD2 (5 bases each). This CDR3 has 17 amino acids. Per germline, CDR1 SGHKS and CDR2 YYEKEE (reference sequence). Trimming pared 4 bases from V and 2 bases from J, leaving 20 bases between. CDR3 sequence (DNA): TGTGCCAGCAGCGCAGGGACGCATCCTGTTCCCACAGATACGCAGTATTTT. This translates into CASSAGTHPVPTDTQYF.

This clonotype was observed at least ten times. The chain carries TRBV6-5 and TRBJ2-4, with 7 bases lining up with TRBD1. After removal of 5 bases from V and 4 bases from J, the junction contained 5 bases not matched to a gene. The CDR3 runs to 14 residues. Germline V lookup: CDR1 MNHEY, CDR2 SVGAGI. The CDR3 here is CASSRDREKNIQYF. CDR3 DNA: TGTGCCAGCAGTCGAGACAGGGAAAAAAACATTCAGTACTTC.